This is a list of T cell receptor beta chains from one sample in a study of blood T cell repertoires in COVID-19. Profiled with immunoSEQ multiplex PCR; TCRdb holds only in-frame clones, not every one. The sample consists of more than 300,000 clones, roughly 89% of them appearing once. Sequenced input: peripheral blood. Receptor source: a woman aged 30 to 39 with COVID-19, enrolled during active disease. CDR3s include the opening cysteine and the closing phenylalanine or tryptophan. The D gene is left open where the match is weak. Expanded clones are given a class, and other clones once, few, many or no size at all.

- | 15 | TRBJ1-6 | - | TRBV11-2 | TGTGCCAGCAGCTTAGATTTGCCAGAAAATTCACCCCTCCACTTT | CASSLDLPENSPLHF
- | 13 | TRBJ2-2 | - | TRBV28 | TGTGCCAGTAAACACACGAACACCGGGGAGCTGTTTTTT | CASKHTNTGELFF
- | 16 | TRBJ2-1 | TRBD2 | TRBV16 | TGTGCCAGCACCAAAAAGGGCGGGGGAGAGTACAATGAGCAGTTCTTC | CASTKKGGGEYNEQFF
once | 14 | TRBJ2-5 | - | TRBV6-1 | TGTGCCAGCAGTGACAGGACATTCCAAGAGACCCAGTACTTC | CASSDRTFQETQYF
- | 14 | TRBJ1-2 | - | TRBV6-5 | TGTGCCAGTTATGAGGAGCTCCTTACCCGAGGCTACACCTTC | CASYEELLTRGYTF
- | 16 | TRBJ2-3 | - | TRBV30 | TGTGCCTGGAGTGCCGGACACCCCTCTAGCACAGATACGCAGTATTTT | CAWSAGHPSSTDTQYF
- | 11 | TRBJ2-5 | - | TRBV7-9 | TGTGCCAGCCGACAGGTGGGGACCCAGTACTTC | CASRQVGTQYF
- | 12 | TRBJ1-2 | - | TRBV7-9 | TGTGCCAGCTGGGCAGGCAACTATGGCTACACCTTC | CASWAGNYGYTF
- | 15 | TRBJ1-1 | - | TRBV19 | TGTGCCAGTAGTATTGGTTCGGTGGACACTGGAGAAGCTTTCTTT | CASSIGSVDTGEAFF
- | 15 | TRBJ1-4 | TRBD1 | TRBV15 | TGTGCCACCAGCAGAGATTACAGGGGGAACGAAAAACTGTTTTTT | CATSRDYRGNEKLFF
- | 17 | TRBJ1-5 | - | TRBV19 | TGTGCCAGTAGTTCGACAGAGGGAGGGAAGGGGGATCAGCCCCAGCATTTT | CASSSTEGGKGDQPQHF
- | 15 | TRBJ2-3 | TRBD2 | TRBV6-5 | TGTGCCAGCAGTTACGGAGGGCGGGGGGTAGATACGCAGTATTTT | CASSYGGRGVDTQYF
- | 13 | TRBJ1-5 | - | TRBV12-3/TRBV12-4 | TGTGCCAGCAGTGCAGGGTACAATCAGCCCCAGCATTTT | CASSAGYNQPQHF
- | 13 | TRBJ1-2 | TRBD1 | TRBV7-9 | TGTGCCAGCAGGACGGACAGGGTCTATGGCTACACCTTC | CASRTDRVYGYTF
- | 18 | TRBJ2-1 | - | TRBV4-2 | TGTGCCAGCAGCTTCACTCCCGGAGGTCCTGGCTCCTACAATGAGCAGTTCTTC | CASSFTPGGPGSYNEQFF
- | 12 | TRBJ1-1 | - | TRBV10-3 | TGTGCCATCAGTCCCCCGACAGGCGAAGCTTTCTTT | CAISPPTGEAFF
- | 14 | TRBJ2-7 | TRBD2 | TRBV2 | TGTGCCAGCAACCCTAGCGGGGCTTTCTACGAGCAGTACTTC | CASNPSGAFYEQYF
- | 13 | TRBJ1-1 | - | TRBV12-3/TRBV12-4 | TGTGCCAGCGAAACCGACAGAAACACTGAAGCTTTCTTT | CASETDRNTEAFF
once | 14 | TRBJ2-5 | - | TRBV7-9 | TGTGCCAGCAGCCGGGGGGCAGGGGAAGAGACCCAGTACTTC | CASSRGAGEETQYF
- | 14 | TRBJ1-2 | - | TRBV18 | TGTGCCAGCTCACCACGGACAGCCACTTATGGCTACACCTTC | CASSPRTATYGYTF
- | 16 | TRBJ1-1 | - | TRBV6-1 | TGTGCCAGCAGTGAAGGAAGACAACTCATGAACACTGAAGCTTTCTTT | CASSEGRQLMNTEAFF
few | 15 | TRBJ1-4 | TRBD1 | TRBV7-2 | TGTGCCAGCAGCCTGAGGACAGGAGAGTTGGGAAAACTGTTTTTT | CASSLRTGELGKLFF
few | 19 | TRBJ2-5 | - | TRBV23-1 | TGCGCCAGCAGCATCGGTTGGTGGAGACAGGCATCTTCGCGGGAGACCCAGTACTTC | CASSIGWWRQASSRETQYF
- | 11 | TRBJ1-2 | TRBD1 | TRBV5-6 | TGTGCCAGCAGCGGTGGACAGGCTTACACCTTC | CASSGGQAYTF
- | 13 | TRBJ1-5 | - | TRBV7-2 | TGTGCCAGCAGCTTAAGGGGAAATCAGCCCCAGCATTTT | CASSLRGNQPQHF
- | 16 | TRBJ2-3 | TRBD2 | TRBV9 | TGTGCCAGCAGCAAAGAGGGCGGGAGGAGCACAGATACGCAGTATTTT | CASSKEGGRSTDTQYF
- | 15 | TRBJ1-2 | TRBD1 | TRBV6-5 | TGTGCCAGCAGTTACGGAACAGGGGGGAGCTATGGCTACACCTTC | CASSYGTGGSYGYTF
- | 13 | TRBJ1-5 | - | TRBV4-3 | TGCGCCAGCAGCTCGGACAGACGGCAGCCCCAGCATTTT | CASSSDRRQPQHF
- | 15 | TRBJ2-7 | TRBD1 | TRBV7-2 | TGTGCCAGCAGCTTAGACCCAGGGGGCAACTACGAGCAGTACTTC | CASSLDPGGNYEQYF
once | 17 | TRBJ2-5 | TRBD2 | TRBV7-2 | TGTGCCAGCAGCTTGACGGGGACCCCCGGGGGGGCGGAGACCCAGTACTTC | CASSLTGTPGGAETQYF
- | 15 | TRBJ1-6 | TRBD1 | TRBV6-1 | TGTGCCAGCAGTGAGCAGGGGGTAAGAAATTCACCCCTCCACTTT | CASSEQGVRNSPLHF
- | 15 | TRBJ1-1 | - | TRBV7-2 | TGTGCCAGCGATAAAACAGGCTTTCAGAACACTGAAGCTTTCTTT | CASDKTGFQNTEAFF
- | 16 | TRBJ1-2 | - | TRBV27 | TGTGCCAGCAGTTTATTTGGGGGGGAAGTATCCTATGGCTACACCTTC | CASSLFGGEVSYGYTF
once | 13 | TRBJ1-5 | TRBD1 | TRBV24-1 | TGTGCCACCCAGGGACAGAGCAATCAGCCCCAGCATTTT | CATQGQSNQPQHF
- | 14 | TRBJ2-1 | - | TRBV9 | TGTGCCAGCAACCCCAAGGGGTGGCACAATGAGCAGTTCTTC | CASNPKGWHNEQFF
- | 13 | TRBJ2-7 | - | TRBV5-6 | TGTGCCAGCAGCTTCCCAGGGTCCTACGAGCAGTACTTC | CASSFPGSYEQYF
- | 14 | TRBJ1-1 | TRBD1 | TRBV14 | TGTGCCAGCAGCCAGTCGGACAGGAGGACTGAAGCTTTCTTT | CASSQSDRRTEAFF
- | 15 | TRBJ1-1 | TRBD1 | TRBV19 | TGTGCCAGTAGTACGCGGACAGGGGTGTCCACTGAAGCTTTCTTT | CASSTRTGVSTEAFF
- | 16 | TRBJ2-5 | - | TRBV7-2 | TGTGCCAGCAGCTTACAGGGACTTAGCCTCAAAGAGACCCAGTACTTC | CASSLQGLSLKETQYF
- | 15 | TRBJ2-3 | - | TRBV15 | TGTGCCACCAGCAGAGATGGCAGGGGAACAGATACGCAGTATTTT | CATSRDGRGTDTQYF